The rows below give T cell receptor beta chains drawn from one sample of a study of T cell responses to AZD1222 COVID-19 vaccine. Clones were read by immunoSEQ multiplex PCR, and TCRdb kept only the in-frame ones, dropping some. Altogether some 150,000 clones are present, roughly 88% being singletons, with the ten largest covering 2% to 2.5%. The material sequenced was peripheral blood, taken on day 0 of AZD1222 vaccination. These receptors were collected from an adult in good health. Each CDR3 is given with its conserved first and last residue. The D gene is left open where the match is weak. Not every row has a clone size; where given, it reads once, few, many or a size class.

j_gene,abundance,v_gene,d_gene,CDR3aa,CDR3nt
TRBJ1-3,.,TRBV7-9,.,CASSNPGNSGNTIYF,TGTGCCAGCAGCAACCCCGGGAACTCTGGAAACACCATATATTTT
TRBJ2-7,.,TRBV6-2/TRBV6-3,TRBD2,CASSSLAGVYEQYF,TGTGCCAGCAGTTCACTAGCGGGGGTCTACGAGCAGTACTTC
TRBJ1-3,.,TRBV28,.,CASEGHNSGNTIYF,TGTGCCAGCGAGGGCCACAACTCTGGAAACACCATATATTTT
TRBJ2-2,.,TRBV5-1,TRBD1,CASSTQGLNGELFF,TGCGCCAGCAGCACACAGGGGCTGAACGGGGAGCTGTTTTTT
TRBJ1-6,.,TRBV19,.,CASMGTHSPLHF,TGTGCCAGTATGGGGACCCATTCACCCCTCCACTTT
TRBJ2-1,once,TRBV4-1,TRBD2,CASSQEGGSGSYNEQFF,TGCGCCAGCAGCCAAGAGGGCGGGAGTGGTTCCTACAATGAGCAGTTCTTC
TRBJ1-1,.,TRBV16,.,CASSQWVTEAFF,TGTGCCAGCAGCCAATGGGTGACTGAAGCTTTCTTT
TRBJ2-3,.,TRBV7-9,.,CASSPPGTTTDTQYF,TGTGCCAGCAGCCCACCCGGGACCACCACAGATACGCAGTATTTT
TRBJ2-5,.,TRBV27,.,CASSLGQGNRKTQYF,TGTGCCAGCAGTTTGGGGCAGGGGAACCGAAAGACCCAGTACTTC
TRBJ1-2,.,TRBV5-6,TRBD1,CASSLEQGAWNGYTF,TGTGCCAGCAGCTTGGAACAGGGGGCTTGGAATGGCTACACCTTC
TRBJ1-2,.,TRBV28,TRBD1,CASKGQGTNYGYTF,TGTGCCAGCAAAGGACAGGGGACTAACTATGGCTACACCTTC
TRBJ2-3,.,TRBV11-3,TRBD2,CASSELAGGPVDTQYF,TGTGCCAGCAGCGAACTAGCGGGAGGGCCGGTGGATACGCAGTATTTT
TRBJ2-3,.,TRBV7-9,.,CASSSQRVFNTDTQYF,TGTGCCAGCAGCAGTCAACGGGTATTTAACACAGATACGCAGTATTTT
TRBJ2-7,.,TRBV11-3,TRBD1,CASAGDSPYEQYF,TGTGCCAGCGCCGGGGACAGCCCCTACGAGCAGTACTTC
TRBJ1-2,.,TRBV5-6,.,CASSSQGVNYGYTF,TGTGCCAGCAGCTCACAGGGAGTGAACTATGGCTACACCTTC
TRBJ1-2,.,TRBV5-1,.,CASSLTSGDYGYTF,TGCGCCAGCAGCTTGACCAGTGGAGATTATGGCTACACCTTC
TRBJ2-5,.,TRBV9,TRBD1,CASSVDTGGRETQYF,TGTGCCAGCAGCGTAGATACAGGGGGCCGAGAGACCCAGTACTTC
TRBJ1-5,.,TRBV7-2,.,CASSLDRSDQPQHF,TGTGCCAGCAGCTTAGACAGATCAGATCAGCCCCAGCATTTT
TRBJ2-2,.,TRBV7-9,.,CASSLTGGNTGELFF,TGTGCCAGCAGCTTAACCGGCGGGAACACCGGGGAGCTGTTTTTT
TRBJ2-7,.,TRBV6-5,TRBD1,CASKVSGQGHEQYF,TGTGCCAGCAAGGTCTCGGGACAGGGCCACGAGCAGTACTTC
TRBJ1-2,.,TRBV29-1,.,CSVRGGDGDGYTF,TGCAGCGTTAGAGGCGGAGACGGGGATGGCTACACCTTC
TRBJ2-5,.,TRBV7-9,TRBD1,CASSSGTGGLETQYF,TGTGCCAGCAGCTCCGGGACAGGGGGCTTGGAGACCCAGTACTTC
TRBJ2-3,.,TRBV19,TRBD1,CASSIDQGVPTDTQYF,TGTGCCAGTAGTATAGATCAGGGGGTACCCACAGATACGCAGTATTTT
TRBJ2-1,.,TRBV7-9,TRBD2,CASSLAGGNEQFF,TGTGCCAGCAGCTTAGCCGGGGGGAATGAGCAGTTCTTC
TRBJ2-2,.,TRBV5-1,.,CASSLDERNTGELFF,TGCGCCAGCAGCTTGGACGAGAGGAACACCGGGGAGCTGTTTTTT
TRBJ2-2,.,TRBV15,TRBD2,CATSRGRTGELFF,TGTGCCACCAGCCGCGGGAGGACCGGGGAGCTGTTTTTT
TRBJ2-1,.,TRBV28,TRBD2,CASRGGSHNEQFF,TGTGCCAGCAGGGGGGGGAGCCACAATGAGCAGTTCTTC
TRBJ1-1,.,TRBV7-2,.,CASSLGARRQRGTEAFF,TGTGCCAGCAGCTTAGGAGCTAGACGGCAAAGGGGCACTGAAGCTTTCTTT
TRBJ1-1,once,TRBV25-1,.,CASSRGQNTEAFF,TGTGCCAGCAGCCGCGGACAGAACACTGAAGCTTTCTTT
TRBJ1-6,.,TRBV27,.,CASHRAGSPLHF,TGTGCCAGCCACAGGGCCGGTTCACCCCTCCACTTT
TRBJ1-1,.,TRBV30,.,CAWSRRGNTEAFF,TGTGCCTGGAGTCGCAGGGGGAACACTGAAGCTTTCTTT
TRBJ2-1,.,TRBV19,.,CASRDYGNEQFF,TGTGCCAGCCGAGACTATGGCAATGAGCAGTTCTTC
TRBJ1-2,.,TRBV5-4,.,CASSLAGLNYGYTF,TGTGCCAGCAGCTTGGCAGGGCTAAACTATGGCTACACCTTC
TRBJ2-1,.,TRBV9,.,CASSVRDGSSYNEQFF,TGTGCCAGCAGCGTAAGGGACGGTAGCTCCTACAATGAGCAGTTCTTC
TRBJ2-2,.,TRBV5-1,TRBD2,CASSSREGNTGELFF,TGCGCCAGCAGCTCCCGGGAGGGAAACACCGGGGAGCTGTTTTTT
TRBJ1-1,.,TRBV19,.,CASTPIHGFGRGDTEAFF,TGTGCCAGTACCCCTATTCATGGGTTTGGACGTGGAGACACTGAAGCTTTCTTT
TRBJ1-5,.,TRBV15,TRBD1,CATSFSGTGASEPQHF,TGTGCCACCAGCTTCTCCGGGACAGGGGCATCTGAGCCCCAGCATTTT
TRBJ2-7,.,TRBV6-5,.,CASSTGYEQYF,TGTGCCAGCAGTACAGGGTACGAGCAGTACTTC
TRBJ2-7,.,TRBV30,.,CASSPGRVLSF,TGTGCCTCCAGTCCGGGACGAGTTTTATCCTTC
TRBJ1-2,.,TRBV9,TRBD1,CASSVARTGLPYGYTF,TGTGCCAGCAGCGTAGCCCGGACAGGCCTACCCTATGGCTACACCTTC
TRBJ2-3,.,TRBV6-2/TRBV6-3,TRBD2,CASTYPLAGTSGSTDTQYF,TGTGCCAGCACTTATCCCCTTGCCGGGACTAGCGGTAGCACAGATACGCAGTATTTT
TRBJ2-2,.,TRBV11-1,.,CASSLVNTGELFF,TGTGCCAGCAGCCTTGTGAACACCGGGGAGCTGTTTTTT
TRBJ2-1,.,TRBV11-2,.,CASSLEPVNEQFF,TGTGCCAGCAGCTTAGAACCAGTAAATGAGCAGTTCTTC